Below, 19 T cell receptor beta chains from the same sample are listed, as sequenced in a study of blood T cells in healthy people across ages. Combining a sample-barcoded 5' primer with a J-beta primer mix, a second PCR ran for roughly 6 to 11 cycles. TCRdb processed the 5' RACE reads anew with MiXCR; each CDR3 protein has one entry. The sample consists of around 800,000 distinct CDR3 sequences, approximately 24% of them appearing once. These data were also filed under a second study, of T cells of mothers and their children.

The sequenced material came from blood. The receptors stem from a boy aged 5 to 17 in good health.

The J gene is TRBJ2-5, the V gene TRBV7-9; 8 bases align to TRBD2. Germline CDR1 reads SEHNR; CDR2 reads FQNEAQ (reference sequence). The CDR3 loop spans 14 amino acids. The J segment lost 4 bases and the V segment lost 6 bases, leaving 7 bases of the junction unmatched. The CDR3 DNA reads as TGTGCCAGCAGTGGACTAGCTATGGGAGAGACCCAGTACTTC. Amino acid sequence: CASSGLAMGETQYF.

There are many counts of this clonotype. The chain carries TRBV7-9 and TRBJ1-4; 9 bases line up with TRBD1. This CDR3 has 14 amino acids. Germline lookup yields CDR1 SEHNR and CDR2 FQNEAQ (reference sequence). V gave up 5 bases and J gave up 8 bases; unmatched junction bases: 6. In DNA, the CDR3 is TGTGCCAGCAGCAACAGGGGGCGCTTAGAAAAACTGTTTTTT. Its protein product is CASSNRGRLEKLFF.

This clonotype was seen more than once but under ten times. V and J are TRBV27 and TRBJ2-1, with 8 bases lining up with TRBD1. CDR1 MNHEY and CDR2 SMNVEV come from the germline V gene (reference sequence). J lost 5 bases, V lost 0 bases, and 12 bases had no gene match. This CDR3 region has 18 residues. The DNA for the CDR3 is TGTGCCAGCAGTTTATCGGTGAGGACAGGGAAGTGGGACAATGAGCAGTTCTTC. Encoded protein: CASSLSVRTGKWDNEQFF.

This chain uses TRBV29-1 with TRBJ2-5; D not resolved. Trimming stripped 5 bases from V and 0 bases from J, with 10 bases between. The CDR3 has 13 residues. The germline gives CDR1 SQVTM, CDR2 ANQGSEA. The DNA of the CDR3 is TGCAGCGTTAATTCAAGATACCAAGAGACCCAGTACTTC. Protein product: CSVNSRYQETQYF.

The chain carries TRBV5-1 and TRBJ2-3; D perhaps matches TRBD2 (7 bases). V was clipped by 3 bases and J by 6 bases, with 23 bases between them. Germline lookup yields CDR1 SGHRS and CDR2 YFSETQ. The CDR3 is 17 residues long. The CDR3 reads CASSYRLGRGGRDTQYF. In DNA form, the CDR3 reads TGCGCCAGCAGCTACCGACTAGGGAGGGGGGGCCGGGATACGCAGTATTTT.

The rearrangement uses TRBV10-3 and TRBJ1-6; possibly TRBD1 for D (6 bases). Germline assignment: CDR1 ENHRY and CDR2 SYGVKD. Between the trimmed V and J ends, which lost 2 bases and 6 bases, there was a span of 11 bases. The CDR3 has 15 amino acids. The CDR3 protein is CAISEPGQSNSPLHF. CDR3 DNA sequence: TGTGCCATCAGTGAGCCGGGACAATCTAATTCACCCCTCCACTTT.

The CDR3 protein is CASSPDSPNEKLFF. The CDR3 DNA reads TGTGCCAGCTCACCGGACAGTCCTAATGAAAAACTGTTTTTT. The chain is built from TRBV18 and TRBJ1-4; possibly TRBD1 for D (6 bases). This CDR3 has 14 residues. V gave up 3 bases and J gave up 3 bases, with 8 bases separating them. The germline gives CDR1 KGHSH, CDR2 LQKENI.

The chain recombines TRBV11-2 with TRBJ2-5; D unclear. There are 16 residues in the CDR3. V shed 6 bases and J shed 0 bases, with 17 bases lying between them. Germline CDR1 is SGHAT and CDR2 is FQNNGV. In DNA form, the CDR3 reads TGTGCCAGCAGTCCAGGTGAAGGGCAGGACCAAGAGACCCAGTACTTC. It encodes CASSPGEGQDQETQYF.

V usage is TRBV5-1 and J usage is TRBJ2-3; D remains unclear. The V end was cut by 0 bases, the J end by 4 bases, with 9 bases between. Looked up from germline, CDR1 is SGHRS and CDR2 is YFSETQ. The CDR3 is 14 amino acids. The DNA of the CDR3 is TGCGCCAGCAGCTTGGAGCCGGTTTCAGATACGCAGTATTTT. Translated: CASSLEPVSDTQYF.

This clonotype was observed a few times. Here the CDR3 DNA reads TGCGCCAGCAGCTTGGGGGTAGGGACGAACTATGGCTACACCTTC. The encoded protein is CASSLGVGTNYGYTF. V usage is TRBV5-1 and J usage is TRBJ1-2; TRBD1 might be the D (5 bases). Looked up from germline, CDR1 is SGHRS and CDR2 is YFSETQ. V shed 0 bases and J shed 2 bases, with 11 bases lying between them. CDR3 length: 15 amino acids.

This clonotype was found a few times. V and J are TRBV4-1 and TRBJ2-7, with 11 positions matching TRBD2. This CDR3 contains 19 residues. Unmatched junction bases numbered 12, after V lost 0 bases and J lost 2 bases. From germline, CDR1 is MGHRA and CDR2 YSYEKL. The CDR3 coding sequence is TGCGCCAGCAGCCAAGAGGGTAGCGGGGGGGCCGGAGGCCCCTACGAGCAGTACTTC. As protein: CASSQEGSGGAGGPYEQYF.

About this clonotype itself: This CDR3 fails to terminate in the conserved phenylalanine or tryptophan, so it likely reflects a read error. The chain employs TRBV2 and TRBJ2-1; no reliable D call. Germline V gives CDR1 SNHLY, CDR2 FYNNEI. This CDR3 comprises 16 residues. Between the trimmed V and J ends, which lost 6 bases and 0 bases, there was a span of 15 bases. The CDR3 region is CASSPEIPSSYNEQFL. CDR3 nucleotides: TGTGCCAGCAGCCCCGAGATCCCGAGCTCCTACAATGAGCAGTTCCTC.

This clonotype showed up just a few times. The genes are TRBV29-1 and TRBJ1-2, with 9 bases identical to TRBD1. This CDR3 is 14 amino acids long. Germline CDR1 is SQVTM and CDR2 is ANQGSEA. For the CDR3, the DNA is TGCACCATCTCAGGCCCTACAGGGGGCAATGGCTACACCTTC. Protein: CTISGPTGGNGYTF.

This clonotype was seen a handful of times. The chain uses TRBV20-1 and TRBJ1-5, with D possibly matching TRBD1 (6 bases). V lost 1 base and J 7 bases, leaving 14 bases between the germline ends. The CDR3 is 14 residues long. Per germline, CDR1 DFQATT and CDR2 SNEGSKA (reference sequence). CDR3 sequence reads: CSARAGTSFQPQHF. CDR3 nucleotides: TGCAGTGCTAGAGCCGGGACATCTTTCCAGCCCCAGCATTTT.

This chain uses TRBV6-1 with TRBJ2-7, with D tentatively TRBD1 (6 bases). CDR1 MNHNS and CDR2 SASEGT come from the germline V gene. V gave up 8 bases and J gave up 3 bases, with 20 bases separating them. This CDR3 has 15 residues. The CDR3 DNA reads TGTGCCAGCCGGCCTCCGACAGGATCGGGCTACGAGCAGTACGTC. It translates to CASRPPTGSGYEQYV.

This clonotype has a handful of counts. CDR3 DNA sequence: TGTGCCAGCAGCCAATATCGGCAGCAGTACTTC. Encoded protein: CASSQYRQQYF. V gene TRBV14 combines with J gene TRBJ2-7; D call uncertain. Trimming pared 2 bases from V and 8 bases from J, leaving 7 bases between. There are 11 residues in the CDR3. The V gene's germline CDR1 is SGHDN and CDR2 FVKESK.

The chain has TRBV30 and TRBJ2-5; perhaps D is TRBD1 or TRBD2 (6 bases each). TRBJ2-1 explains the end of the DNA better; the J call may be wrong. Per germline, CDR1 GTSNPN and CDR2 SVGIG (reference sequence). There are 15 residues in the CDR3. CDR3 sequence reads: CAWSRGPRGGDEQFF. In DNA form, the CDR3 reads TGTGCCTGGAGTAGGGGTCCCAGGGGAGGAGATGAGCAGTTCTTC.

The chain links TRBV6-2 or TRBV6-3 to TRBJ2-5; TRBD2 matches 9 bases. The DNA matches TRBJ2-1 better at its end, which makes the J call doubtful. Germline CDR1 is MNHEY and CDR2 is SVGEGT. The CDR3 sequence is 17 residues long. The CDR3 region is CASSRFKPGLAFNEQFF. In nucleotides, the CDR3 is TGTGCCAGCAGCCGCTTTAAACCGGGACTAGCATTCAATGAGCAGTTCTTC.

This clonotype was detected a few times. This chain links TRBV14 with TRBJ2-1; D perhaps matches TRBD1 (5 bases). Germline V gene sequence: CDR1 SGHDN, CDR2 FVKESK. Trimming shortened V by 4 bases and J by 3 bases, and 10 bases separated the two germline ends. The CDR3 is 14 amino acids. The CDR3 DNA follows: TGTGCCAGCAGCCCCTGGGGCGACTACAATGAGCAGTTCTTC. Amino acids: CASSPWGDYNEQFF.